This entry lists 31 T cell receptor beta chains sequenced from one sample in a study of beta chain features in type 1 diabetes. Since all of the isolated RNA was reverse transcribed, expressed TCRB transcripts were what got sequenced. Measured with immunoSEQ multiplex PCR; TCRdb has only the in-frame clones, and not every one. Of 450,000 to 600,000 clones in the sample, 30% are singletons; the top ten hold 0.05% to 0.07%. Sequencing input: naive CD4+ T cells from blood. These receptors all come from a man aged 18 to 29 in good health.

Notes on this clone: The sample contains more than one DNA sequence encoding this CDR3. This chain links TRBV30 with TRBJ1-2; D ambiguous. With 1 base removed from V and 1 base from J, the gap between germline ends came to 4 bases. Germline V gives CDR1 GTSNPN, CDR2 SVGIG (reference sequence). This CDR3 contains 12 residues. CDR3 in amino acids: CAWSGLNYGYTF. For the CDR3, the DNA is TGTGCCTGGAGTGGGCTTAACTATGGCTACACCTTC.

A few counts support this clone. This chain uses TRBV7-9 with TRBJ2-2; no definite D call. V was cut by 5 bases and J by 6 bases, with 19 bases left in between. Germline loops: CDR1 SEHNR, CDR2 FQNEAQ (reference sequence). This CDR3 contains 16 residues. CDR3 region: CASSEPFWELSGELFF. The CDR3 DNA follows: TGTGCCAGCAGCGAACCATTCTGGGAATTGTCCGGGGAGCTGTTTTTT.

This chain joins TRBV30 and TRBJ2-7, with TRBD2 matching over 15 bases. The V segment lost 1 base and the J segment 4 bases; nucleotides outside the gene matches: 5. The CDR3 consists of 16 residues. Germline assignment: CDR1 GTSNPN and CDR2 SVGIG (reference sequence). Written as DNA, the CDR3 is TGTGCCTGGAGTGGGGGACTAGCGGGAGGTAGTTACGAGCAGTACTTC. Protein: CAWSGGLAGGSYEQYF.

This clone came up a few times. The chain carries TRBV25-1 and TRBJ2-1; D is undetermined. Trimming removed 3 bases at V and 0 bases at J, with 15 bases between. This CDR3 has 17 residues. Germline assignment: CDR1 MGHDK and CDR2 SYGVNS. The CDR3 sequence is CASSDWVRLSSYNEQFF. In DNA form, the CDR3 reads TGTGCCAGCAGTGATTGGGTCAGGTTGAGCTCCTACAATGAGCAGTTCTTC.

This clone was detected a few times. CDR3 bases: TGTGCCAGCAGCGTAGAGTTAGGAGGGAACAGAGGCGTCGATGAGCAGTTCTTC. Translation gives CASSVELGGNRGVDEQFF. V and J are TRBV9 and TRBJ2-1; a possible D gene is TRBD2 (6 bases). The CDR3 is made up of 18 amino acids. Trimming shortened V by 0 bases and J by 8 bases, and 24 bases separated the two germline ends. CDR1 and CDR2 (germline): SGDLS, YYNGEE.

This clone was seen more than once but under ten times. The chain links TRBV14 to TRBJ2-1; D gene ambiguous. CDR1 is SGHDN and CDR2 is FVKESK in the germline V gene. This CDR3 spans 13 amino acids. V was pared by 3 bases and J by 3 bases, with 6 bases between. The CDR3 DNA reads TGTGCCAGCAGCCACCGGAGCTACAATGAGCAGTTCTTC. It translates to CASSHRSYNEQFF.

A note on this clone: The same CDR3 also results from other DNA sequences found in this sample. This chain joins TRBV7-2 and TRBJ2-5, with D perhaps TRBD2 (6 bases). Trimming pared 5 bases from V and 2 bases from J, leaving 9 bases between. Germline CDR1 and CDR2: SGHTA and FQGNSA. The CDR3 is made up of 13 amino acids. The CDR3 coding sequence is TGTGCCAGCAGCCTACTAGCTCAAGAGACCCAGTACTTC. It translates to CASSLLAQETQYF.

The V gene is TRBV15, the J gene TRBJ1-5; D unresolved. This CDR3 is built from 13 residues. V gave up 3 bases and J gave up 2 bases, with 5 bases separating them. Germline-derived CDR1 and CDR2 are LNHNV and YYDKDF (reference sequence). The CDR3 sequence: CATSSGGNQPQHF. The CDR3 DNA reads as TGTGCCACCAGCAGCGGGGGCAATCAGCCCCAGCATTTT. Full variable domain (outside the CDR3, taken from reference TRBV15 and TRBJ1-5): DAMVIQNPRYQVTQFGKPVTLSCSQTLNHNVMYWYQQKSSQAPKLLFHYYDKDFNNEADTPDNFQSRRPNTSFCFLDIRSPGLGDTAMYLCATSSGGNQPQHFGDGTRLSIL.

This clone was counted a few times. The chain couples TRBV14 to TRBJ2-1; 15 bases align to TRBD2. CDR3 length equals 18 residues. V dropped 4 bases and J dropped 1; count of bases not matched to a gene: 5. Germline lookup yields CDR1 SGHDN and CDR2 FVKESK. The CDR3 sequence is CASSPGLAGGLSYNEQFF. The CDR3, as DNA: TGTGCCAGCAGCCCGGGACTAGCGGGAGGCCTTTCCTACAATGAGCAGTTCTTC. Using reference TRBV14 and TRBJ2-1 for the parts outside the CDR3, the full variable domain is EAGVTQFPSHSVIEKGQTVTLRCDPISGHDNLYWYRRVMGKEIKFLLHFVKESKQDESGMPNNRFLAERTGGTYSTLKVQPAELEDSGVYFCASSPGLAGGLSYNEQFFGPGTRLTVL.

This clone was observed a handful of times. The J gene is TRBJ2-5, the V gene TRBV4-2; D is possibly TRBD1 (6 bases). The J call is uncertain, as TRBJ2-7 better fits the DNA end. Germline V gene lookup returns CDR1 LGHNA and CDR2 YNFKEQ. This CDR3 comprises 15 residues. The CDR3 bases are TGTGCCAGCAGCCAAGAACAGGGCGCCTCCTACGAGCAGTACTTC. As protein: CASSQEQGASYEQYF.

The chain employs TRBV13 and TRBJ2-5; TRBD1 matches 8 bases. The junction had 8 bases not matched to a gene; V was cut back by 5 bases and J by 6 bases. Germline V lookup: CDR1 PRHDT, CDR2 FYEKMQ (reference sequence). The CDR3 sequence is 14 residues long. The CDR3 DNA reads as TGTGCCAGCAGCCTCCGGACAGGGAAAAAGACCCAGTACTTC. It is translated as CASSLRTGKKTQYF. Full variable domain (rest looked up from reference TRBV13 and TRBJ2-5): AAGVIQSPRHLIKEKRETATLKCYPIPRHDTVYWYQQGPGQDPQFLISFYEKMQSDKGSIPDRFSAQQFSDYHSELNMSSLELGDSALYFCASSLRTGKKTQYFGPGTRLLVL.

This clone came up a few times. The chain couples TRBV28 to TRBJ1-4, with D perhaps matching TRBD1 (6 bases). V lost 6 bases, J lost 7 bases, and 12 bases lay in between. Germline V gives CDR1 MDHEN, CDR2 SYDVKM. The CDR3 is 13 residues long. CDR3 nucleotides: TGTGCCAGCAGGCGACAGGAGGGTGAAAAACTGTTTTTT. This gives the protein CASRRQEGEKLFF.

The gene calls are TRBV20-1 and TRBJ1-1; D is unresolved. V lost 5 bases to trimming and J lost 5 bases, with 9 bases between them. The CDR3 length is 11 residues. Germline CDR1 and CDR2: DFQATT and SNEGSKA (reference sequence). CDR3 coding DNA: TGCAGTGCTCCCGATGGGACTGAAGCTTTCTTT. Translating it yields CSAPDGTEAFF.

The V and J genes are TRBV28 and TRBJ1-2; D unresolved. The ends were cut back, 3 bases at V and 4 bases at J, with 12 bases in the middle. Germline V gene data show CDR1 as MDHEN and CDR2 as SYDVKM. This CDR3 spans 14 amino acids. CDR3 in DNA: TGTGCCAGCAGTTTGGGTGCCAGTCTCTATGGCTACACCTTC. It specifies CASSLGASLYGYTF.

This clone was seen more than once but under ten times. The chain uses TRBV4-1 and TRBJ2-4; the match to TRBD2 covers 7 bases. V was clipped by 3 bases and J by 3 bases; unmatched bases: 11. Germline V gives CDR1 MGHRA, CDR2 YSYEKL. The length of the CDR3 is 17 residues. The CDR3 loop is CASSHLGEGEGKNIQYF. DNA of the CDR3: TGCGCCAGCAGCCATCTCGGGGAGGGAGAGGGCAAAAACATTCAGTACTTC.

This clone was counted between two and nine times. The chain combines TRBV6-6 with TRBJ1-1; D ambiguous. Per the germline V gene, CDR1 is MNHNY and CDR2 is SVGAGI (reference sequence). The CDR3 extends over 9 amino acids. Trimming left V 7 bases short and J 8 bases short, with 5 bases between. The CDR3: CASTAEAFF. The CDR3 DNA sequence: TGTGCCAGCACTGCGGAAGCTTTCTTT.

The CDR3 loop reads CAWIDRAFYGYTF. CDR3 sequence (DNA): TGTGCCTGGATCGACAGGGCGTTCTATGGCTACACCTTC. The rearrangement joins TRBV30 to TRBJ1-2, with 7 bases aligning to TRBD1. The V gene's germline CDR1 is GTSNPN and CDR2 SVGIG (reference sequence). The CDR3 covers 13 residues. The ends lost 4 bases at V and 4 bases at J; junction bases unmatched: 6.

This chain connects TRBV7-2 to TRBJ2-5; D is perhaps TRBD2 (5 bases). V was cut by 0 bases and J by 5 bases, with 10 bases left in between. CDR1 and CDR2 (germline): SGHTA, FQGNSA. The CDR3 length is 14 residues. CDR3 in amino acids: CASSLARVIETQYF. The DNA of the CDR3 is TGTGCCAGCAGCTTAGCGAGGGTGATCGAGACCCAGTACTTC.

The chain couples TRBV25-1 to TRBJ2-6; 7 bases match TRBD1. The trim removed 6 bases at V and 2 bases at J, leaving 1 base unmatched. The CDR3 loop spans 14 amino acids. The germline CDR1 and CDR2 sequences are MGHDK and SYGVNS. The DNA of the CDR3 is TGTGCCAGCAGGACAGGGACTGGGGCCAACGTCCTGACTTTC. Encoded protein: CASRTGTGANVLTF.

Note on this clone: Additional DNA sequences in this sample encode the identical CDR3. The rearrangement links TRBV7-2 to TRBJ2-1; D remains unclear. Germline assignment: CDR1 SGHTA and CDR2 FQGNSA. This CDR3 is 13 amino acids long. With 1 base removed from V and 5 bases from J, the gap between germline ends came to 6 bases. CDR3 coding DNA: TGTGCCAGCAGCTTAGGACTCAACAATGAGCAGTTCTTC. Amino acids: CASSLGLNNEQFF.

The rearrangement links TRBV7-9 to TRBJ2-3; unclear D gene. CDR1 SEHNR and CDR2 FQNEAQ come from the germline V gene (reference sequence). V lost 5 bases, J lost 6 bases, and 9 bases lay in between. This CDR3 spans 12 amino acids. Here the CDR3 DNA reads TGTGCCAGCAGCCGACTGGCGGATACGCAGTATTTT. As protein: CASSRLADTQYF.

This clone turned up a few times. The chain uses TRBV29-1 and TRBJ1-1; D unresolved. The CDR3 sequence is 13 residues long. Germline lookup yields CDR1 SQVTM and CDR2 ANQGSEA. Trimming removed 6 bases from V and 5 bases from J, with 16 bases in between. The CDR3 loop reads CSVIRRVGTEAFF. DNA for the CDR3: TGCAGCGTAATCCGGCGGGTAGGGACTGAAGCTTTCTTT. The full variable domain, with the rest looked up from reference TRBV29-1 and TRBJ1-1, is SAVISQKPSRDICQRGTSLTIQCQVDSQVTMMFWYRQQPGQSLTLIATANQGSEATYESGFVIDKFPISRPNLTFSTLTVSNMSPEDSSIYLCSVIRRVGTEAFFGQGTRLTVV.

The CDR3 nucleotides are TGCAGCGTTGCGGGGCGCGGGGGAGAAACTGAAGCTTTCTTT. It encodes CSVAGRGGETEAFF. This chain joins TRBV29-1 and TRBJ1-1, with D maybe TRBD1 (5 bases). The V end lost 4 bases, the J end lost 5 bases, and 17 bases lay between the germline ends. Germline lookup yields CDR1 SQVTM and CDR2 ANQGSEA. This CDR3 region has 14 residues.

The rearrangement links TRBV7-2 to TRBJ1-5; D is ambiguous. CDR1 and CDR2 from the germline V gene are SGHTA and FQGNSA. V shed 4 bases and J shed 7 bases, with 17 bases lying between them. This CDR3 has 15 amino acids. DNA for the CDR3: TGTGCCAGCAGCTCTACTTTCGGCCGGGTCCAGCCCCAGCATTTT. Its protein is CASSSTFGRVQPQHF.

This clone turned up a few times. The gene calls are TRBV11-3 and TRBJ2-2; 8 nucleotides agree with TRBD2. The CDR3 spans 17 residues. In germline, CDR1 is SGHNT, CDR2 YENEEA. The V and J ends lost 5 bases and 2 bases, in that order; junction bases with no gene match: 10. DNA of the CDR3: TGTGCCAGCAGCCCGGGGGGGCTAGCGGTCAACACCGGGGAGCTGTTTTTT. Translation gives CASSPGGLAVNTGELFF.

The chain has TRBV7-9 and TRBJ1-2; D gene unclear. V was shortened by 5 bases and J by 0 bases, with 7 bases between the two germline ends. The CDR3 is made up of 13 amino acids. Per germline, CDR1 SEHNR and CDR2 FQNEAQ (reference sequence). The CDR3 DNA is TGTGCCAGCAGCCGGACGGCTAACTATGGCTACACCTTC. Amino acids: CASSRTANYGYTF.

This clone came up a few times. The chain uses TRBV7-8 and TRBJ2-1; perhaps TRBD2 as D (6 bases). CDR3 length equals 15 residues. Germline V gives CDR1 SGHVS, CDR2 FQNEAQ. The germline V and J ends were trimmed by 5 bases and 10 bases, with 21 bases remaining between them. The CDR3 nucleotides are TGTGCCAGCAGCCTGAGCCAGGGAAGCGGGTACGAGCAGTTCTTC. Protein product: CASSLSQGSGYEQFF.

The chain employs TRBV29-1 and TRBJ1-1, with D unresolved. This CDR3 comprises 14 residues. Between the trimmed V and J ends, which lost 2 bases and 1 base, there was a span of 11 bases. Germline-derived CDR1 and CDR2 are SQVTM and ANQGSEA. In DNA form, the CDR3 reads TGCAGCGTTGAAACTCGGCAACAGAACACTGAAGCTTTCTTT. It specifies CSVETRQQNTEAFF.

There are a few counts of this clone. The chain is built from TRBV7-2 and TRBJ2-5; D unresolved. Per the germline V gene, CDR1 is SGHTA and CDR2 is FQGNSA. V lost 5 bases, J lost 5 bases, and 12 bases lay in between. This CDR3 has 13 residues. CDR3 DNA sequence: TGTGCCAGCAGCCCCGCCCGTCGGGAGACCCAGTACTTC. The encoded protein is CASSPARRETQYF. Combining the CDR3 with reference TRBV7-2 and TRBJ2-5 gives the whole variable domain GAGVSQSPSNKVTEKGKDVELRCDPISGHTALYWYRQSLGQGLEFLIYFQGNSAPDKSGLPSDRFSAERTGGSVSTLTIQRTQQEDSAVYLCASSPARRETQYFGPGTRLLVL.

The chain joins TRBV27 to TRBJ2-5, with 7 positions matching TRBD2. CDR1 MNHEY and CDR2 SMNVEV come from the germline V gene (reference sequence). Trimming removed 6 bases from V and 3 bases from J; junction bases left unmatched: 4. The CDR3 contains 13 residues. The CDR3 protein is CASRPSGEETQYF. The CDR3 DNA sequence: TGTGCCAGCAGACCTAGCGGCGAAGAGACCCAGTACTTC.

The genes are TRBV29-1 and TRBJ2-7; tentative D call: TRBD1 (6 bases). Trimming pared 7 bases from V and 7 bases from J, leaving 14 bases between. Germline V CDR1 and CDR2: SQVTM, ANQGSEA. The CDR3 loop spans 11 amino acids. CDR3 amino acids: CSASSGVEQYF. In nucleotides, the CDR3 is TGCAGCGCCTCCTCAGGGGTTGAGCAGTACTTC.